This entry describes one T cell receptor (beta chain). The data derive from a study of blood T cell repertoires in COVID-19. Study details: T cells, B-cell-depleted T cells, or PBMCs supplied cDNA or gDNA.

Trimming cost V 3 bases and J 0 bases, with 10 bases left between them. Germline V gene data show CDR1 as LNHDA and CDR2 as SQIVND (reference sequence). The CDR3 contains 15 residues. In the study's own analysis: Estimated nucleated cell counts came from reference gene primer amplification. Profiling relied on immunoSEQ multiplex PCR, and the TCRdb table lists in-frame clones only, not all of them. The D gene and trimming were derived from the DNA, and the V and J assignments and clone size from that table. The data show about 180,000 clones, around 85% seen once. This chain joins TRBV19 and TRBJ2-3; D gene unclear. The sequence came from a man in his sixties with acute or convalescent COVID-19. Sequenced: peripheral blood. CDR3: CASSMRQTSTDTQYF. For the CDR3, the DNA is TGTGCCAGTAGTATGCGGCAGACTAGCACAGATACGCAGTATTTT.